Below, 28 T cell receptor beta chains from the same sample are listed, as sequenced in a study. TCRdb called the RT-PCR reads again in MiXCR, with one record for every CDR3 protein. The data contain fewer than 800,000 distinct CDR3 sequences, 12% to 15% of them seen just once; the ten biggest clones take up 3% to 4.5%. Sample: memory CD4+ T cells from blood. These receptors were obtained from a female donor in good health, serving as a healthy control.

This clonotype was detected a few times. The chain joins TRBV12-3 or TRBV12-4 to TRBJ1-6; D is possibly TRBD1 (6 bases). The germline V and J ends were trimmed by 6 bases and 9 bases, with 15 bases remaining between them. This CDR3 spans 14 amino acids. The chain's CDR3 is CASSSQGMGSPLHF. Written as DNA, the CDR3 is TGTGCCAGCAGCTCACAGGGTATGGGTTCACCCCTCCACTTT.

The sample holds a few counts of this clonotype. The V and J genes are TRBV20-1 and TRBJ2-1; 16 bases fit TRBD2. CDR1 DFQATT and CDR2 SNEGSKA come from the germline V gene (reference sequence). This CDR3 has 20 amino acids. V shed 1 base and J 3 bases; nucleotides not matched to a gene: 12. In nucleotides, the CDR3 is TGCAGTGCTAGAGCCAGTCCCGGGACTAGCGGGAGGGCCTACTACAATGAGCAGTTCTTC. It is translated as CSARASPGTSGRAYYNEQFF.

The rearrangement joins TRBV6-6 to TRBJ1-2, with 8 bases identical to TRBD1. There are 13 residues in the CDR3. Germline V CDR1 and CDR2: MNHNY, SVGAGI (reference sequence). With V trimmed by 6 bases and J by 5 bases, 5 bases remained unmatched. Written as DNA, the CDR3 is TGTGCCAGCAGCAGGGGACAGGCTTATGGCTACACCTTC. Translated, it gives CASSRGQAYGYTF.

This clonotype was counted a few times. V and J are TRBV12-5 and TRBJ2-1; D uncertain. Looked up from germline, CDR1 is LGHNT and CDR2 is FRNRAP. The CDR3 is 14 residues long. The V end lost 5 bases, the J end lost 4 bases, and 12 bases lay between the germline ends. CDR3 in amino acids: CASGQPNEYNEQFF. The CDR3, as DNA: TGTGCTAGTGGTCAACCAAACGAATACAATGAGCAGTTCTTC.

The chain recombines TRBV27 with TRBJ1-2; D might be TRBD1 (5 bases). Per the germline V gene, CDR1 is MNHEY and CDR2 is SMNVEV (reference sequence). The V end lost 5 bases, the J end lost 13 bases, and 17 bases lay between the germline ends. This CDR3 region has 12 residues. CDR3 residues: CASSRTGIEATF. In DNA form, the CDR3 reads TGTGCCAGCAGTCGCACAGGAATCGAGGCCACCTTC.

The chain has TRBV12-3 or TRBV12-4 and TRBJ1-3; the D gene is possibly TRBD1 (5 bases). V lost 2 bases and J 0 bases, leaving 11 bases between the germline ends. This CDR3 has 16 amino acids. The CDR3 is CASSLRQGLSGNTIYF. The CDR3 DNA is TGTGCCAGCAGTTTAAGGCAGGGACTCTCTGGAAACACCATATATTTT.

This clonotype was picked up a small number of times. The V and J genes are TRBV5-1 and TRBJ2-7, with D unclear. Trimming cost V 4 bases and J 3 bases, with 5 bases left between them. The CDR3 runs 11 residues. CDR1 SGHRS and CDR2 YFSETQ come from the germline V gene. CDR3 DNA sequence: TGCGCCAGCAGCGGGGACTACGAGCAGTACTTC. It encodes CASSGDYEQYF.

This clonotype was detected ten times or more. J is TRBJ2-7 and V is TRBV6-5, with 7 positions matching TRBD2. The CDR3 totals 13 residues. Losses at the gene ends were 10 bases for V and 3 bases for J; bases not matched to a gene: 9. Germline-derived CDR1 and CDR2 are MNHEY and SVGAGI. CDR3 residues: CATSPSGVYEQYF. CDR3 nucleotides: TGTGCCACCTCCCCGAGCGGGGTCTACGAGCAGTACTTC.

Only a few counts were recorded for this clonotype. The rearrangement uses TRBV5-1 and TRBJ2-1; 7 bases agree with TRBD2. The CDR3 spans 16 residues. The germline CDR1 and CDR2 sequences are SGHRS and YFSETQ. V dropped 4 bases and J dropped 4; count of bases not matched to a gene: 11. The DNA for the CDR3 is TGCGCCAGCAGCCCACAGACTAGCCATGATTACAATGAGCAGTTCTTC. As protein: CASSPQTSHDYNEQFF.

This chain uses TRBV10-3 with TRBJ1-2, with 9 bases identical to TRBD1. The CDR3 sequence is 13 residues long. In germline, CDR1 is ENHRY, CDR2 SYGVKD. Unmatched junction bases numbered 4, after V lost 6 bases and J lost 5 bases. DNA of the CDR3: TGTGCCATCAGCATGGGACAGGGTTATGGCTACACCTTC. Its translation is CAISMGQGYGYTF.

This chain connects TRBV20-1 to TRBJ1-4, with D maybe TRBD1 (5 bases). V was clipped by 5 bases and J by 7 bases, with 17 bases between them. CDR3 length: 14 residues. Germline CDR1 DFQATT, CDR2 SNEGSKA (reference sequence). The CDR3 DNA reads as TGCAGTGCTGCCCAGGGAATATTGGGTGAAAAACTGTTTTTT. It is translated as CSAAQGILGEKLFF.

V and J are TRBV20-1 and TRBJ1-5; no clear D gene. The germline V and J ends were trimmed by 4 bases and 5 bases, with 12 bases remaining between them. From germline, CDR1 is DFQATT and CDR2 SNEGSKA (reference sequence). The CDR3 totals 13 residues. CDR3 amino acids: CSAKFIADQPQHF. DNA of the CDR3: TGCAGTGCTAAGTTTATAGCAGATCAGCCCCAGCATTTT.

There are a few counts of this clonotype. This rearrangement joins TRBV19 to TRBJ2-7, with 9 bases matching TRBD1. Trimming removed 6 bases from V and 2 bases from J; junction bases left unmatched: 8. The CDR3 totals 15 residues. In germline, CDR1 is LNHDA, CDR2 SQIVND (reference sequence). In DNA form, the CDR3 reads TGTGCCAGTAGCCGAACAGGGGGCAACGCCTACGAGCAGTACTTC. Its protein is CASSRTGGNAYEQYF.

This chain connects TRBV27 to TRBJ2-7; 14 bases agree with TRBD2. The germline CDR1 and CDR2 sequences are MNHEY and SMNVEV (reference sequence). V shed 6 bases, J shed 6 bases, and the junction held 13 bases outside the gene matches. The CDR3 is 17 amino acids. CDR3 amino acids: CASRRVTTGLAGVEQYF. The CDR3, as DNA: TGTGCCAGCAGGCGTGTTACTACGGGACTAGCGGGAGTCGAGCAGTACTTC.

In this sample, this clonotype turned up once. The CDR3 reads CASSQVIGSGSGANVLTF. Written as DNA, the CDR3 is TGTGCCAGCAGCCAAGTTATTGGGTCCGGCTCTGGGGCCAACGTCCTGACTTTC. The V call is TRBV3-1, the J call TRBJ2-6; no definite D call. Trimming pared 1 base from V and 0 bases from J, leaving 13 bases between. Germline assignment: CDR1 LGHDT and CDR2 YNNKEL (reference sequence). The CDR3 contains 18 residues.

The rearrangement joins TRBV25-1 to TRBJ1-2; perhaps TRBD1 as D (5 bases). Germline loops: CDR1 MGHDK, CDR2 SYGVNS. The CDR3 has 15 amino acids. V lost 0 bases to trimming and J lost 9 bases, with 17 bases between them. CDR3 in amino acids: CASSEYTWQGDSYTF. DNA of the CDR3: TGTGCCAGCAGTGAATATACGTGGCAGGGAGACAGCTACACCTTC.

This clonotype was found a few times. The chain employs TRBV20-1 and TRBJ2-1, with 8 bases identical to TRBD1. After removal of 5 bases from V and 5 bases from J, the junction contained 5 bases not matched to a gene. From germline, CDR1 is DFQATT and CDR2 SNEGSKA (reference sequence). The CDR3 contains 13 residues. CDR3 sequence: CSALGQGDNEQFF. DNA for the CDR3: TGCAGTGCTCTCGGACAGGGCGACAATGAGCAGTTCTTC.

The CDR3, as DNA: TGTGCCATCAGTCCTAGCGGGGGCCGTCGCTCCTACGAGCAGTACTTC. It is translated as CAISPSGGRRSYEQYF. The chain recombines TRBV10-3 with TRBJ2-7; TRBD2 matches at 10 bases. The CDR3 contains 16 residues. With 5 bases clipped from V and 0 bases from J, the junction kept 7 bases outside the gene matches. Germline lookup yields CDR1 ENHRY and CDR2 SYGVKD.

This clonotype has ten or more counts. The chain combines TRBV29-1 with TRBJ2-5, with no clear D. The CDR3 length is 12 residues. V was cut by 4 bases and J by 3 bases, with 9 bases left in between. Germline V lookup: CDR1 SQVTM, CDR2 ANQGSEA. CDR3 in DNA: TGCAGCGTTGGGGGTGGGAAAGAGACCCAGTACTTC. As protein: CSVGGGKETQYF.

This CDR3 reads CASSLQERPGDEQFF. The CDR3 DNA reads as TGTGCCAGCAGCTTACAAGAACGGCCTGGCGATGAGCAGTTCTTC. The gene calls are TRBV11-2 and TRBJ2-1; D uncertain. Trimming took off 2 bases at V and 8 bases at J, with 16 bases between the two ends. The CDR3 is 15 amino acids. Germline CDR1 reads SGHAT; CDR2 reads FQNNGV.

This clonotype was detected ten times or more. The rearrangement uses TRBV5-1 and TRBJ2-7; no firm D call. Trimming pared 4 bases from V and 3 bases from J, leaving 11 bases between. There are 13 residues in the CDR3. CDR1 and CDR2 from the germline V gene are SGHRS and YFSETQ. The CDR3 DNA reads TGCGCCAGCAGCGGGCTGACGGTCTACGAGCAGTACTTC. As protein: CASSGLTVYEQYF.

The chain combines TRBV6-2 or TRBV6-3 with TRBJ2-5; the match to TRBD1 covers 9 bases. Germline CDR1 and CDR2: MNHEY and SVGEGT. The CDR3 length is 18 residues. Trimming at V came to 4 bases and at J to 0 bases, leaving 12 bases not matched to a gene. The CDR3 is CASSLRDRVYTDQETQYF. For the CDR3, the DNA is TGTGCCAGCAGTTTGAGGGACAGGGTCTATACCGACCAAGAGACCCAGTACTTC.

The sample holds a few counts of this clonotype. At one boundary the junction diverges from the germline segment, which might be a read error. This chain uses TRBV9 with TRBJ2-3; 7 nucleotides match TRBD2. The germline CDR1 and CDR2 sequences are SGDLS and YYNGEE. The CDR3 contains 14 residues. The CDR3 DNA follows: TGTGCCAGTAGCGATCTTGCGGGAGCAGATACGCAGTATTTT. Protein product: CASSDLAGADTQYF.

This clonotype came up many times. The J gene is TRBJ2-3, the V gene TRBV20-1, with TRBD2 matching 8 bases. The CDR3 runs 15 residues. Germline loops: CDR1 DFQATT, CDR2 SNEGSKA (reference sequence). With 6 bases clipped from V and 0 bases from J, the junction kept 8 bases outside the gene matches. CDR3 region: CSAPRTSRSTDTQYF. DNA of the CDR3: TGCAGTGCCCCTAGGACTAGCCGAAGCACAGATACGCAGTATTTT.

This clonotype was seen a few times. V gene TRBV29-1 combines with J gene TRBJ1-6; 8 positions match TRBD1. Germline V gene lookup returns CDR1 SQVTM and CDR2 ANQGSEA. V was clipped by 7 bases and J by 8 bases; unmatched bases: 10. This CDR3 spans 14 amino acids. CDR3 sequence (DNA): TGCAGCGCTCGAGCAGGGGGCAGGGATTCACCCCTCCACTTT. Protein sequence: CSARAGGRDSPLHF. The full variable domain, rest sourced from reference TRBV29-1 and TRBJ1-6, is SAVISQKPSRDICQRGTSLTIQCQVDSQVTMMFWYRQQPGQSLTLIATANQGSEATYESGFVIDKFPISRPNLTFSTLTVSNMSPEDSSIYLCSARAGGRDSPLHFGNGTRLTVT.

The genes are TRBV5-1 and TRBJ1-2; 7 bases are a match to TRBD1. J gave up 7 bases and V 3 bases, and 9 bases lay outside the gene matches. The V gene's germline CDR1 is SGHRS and CDR2 YFSETQ. The length of the CDR3 is 14 residues. CDR3 nucleotide sequence: TGCGCCAGCAGCTCAGCACTGGACAGGTTTGGCTACACCTTC. Its protein product is CASSSALDRFGYTF.

This clonotype was detected a few times. The rearrangement links TRBV12-3 or TRBV12-4 to TRBJ1-1; 7 bases are shared with TRBD1. The CDR3 sequence is 16 residues long. J gave up 4 bases and V 3 bases, and 11 bases lay outside the gene matches. CDR3 residues: CASSLGLGQEVTEAFF. Written as DNA, the CDR3 is TGTGCCAGCAGTTTGGGGCTCGGACAGGAGGTCACTGAAGCTTTCTTT.

This clonotype was seen a handful of times. The rearrangement links TRBV20-1 to TRBJ2-3, with 9 positions matching TRBD2. The trim removed 3 bases at V and 5 bases at J, leaving 9 bases unmatched. There are 15 residues in the CDR3. Germline CDR1 is DFQATT and CDR2 is SNEGSKA (reference sequence). CDR3: CSARESGGRIDTQYF. CDR3 nucleotide sequence: TGCAGTGCTAGGGAAAGCGGGGGGCGGATAGATACGCAGTATTTT.